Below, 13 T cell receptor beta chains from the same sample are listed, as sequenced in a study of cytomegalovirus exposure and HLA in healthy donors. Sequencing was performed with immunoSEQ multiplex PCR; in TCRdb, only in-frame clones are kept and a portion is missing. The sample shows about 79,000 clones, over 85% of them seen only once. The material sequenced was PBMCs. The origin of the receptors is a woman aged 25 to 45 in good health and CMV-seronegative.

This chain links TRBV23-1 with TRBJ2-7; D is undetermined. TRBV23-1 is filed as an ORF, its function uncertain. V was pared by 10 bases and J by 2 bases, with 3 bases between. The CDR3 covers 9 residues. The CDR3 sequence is CANTYEQYF. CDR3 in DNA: TGCGCCAACACCTACGAGCAGTACTTC.

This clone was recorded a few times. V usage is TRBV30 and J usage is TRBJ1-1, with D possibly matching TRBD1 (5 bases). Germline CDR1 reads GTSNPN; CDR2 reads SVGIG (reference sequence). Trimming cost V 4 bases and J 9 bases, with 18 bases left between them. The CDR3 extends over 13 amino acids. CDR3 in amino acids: CAWIGGHTIKAFF. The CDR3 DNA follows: TGTGCCTGGATCGGGGGTCACACTATTAAAGCTTTCTTT.

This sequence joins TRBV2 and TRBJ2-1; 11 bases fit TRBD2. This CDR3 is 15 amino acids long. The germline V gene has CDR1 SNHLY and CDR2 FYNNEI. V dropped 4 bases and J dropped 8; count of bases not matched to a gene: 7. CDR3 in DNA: TGTGCCAGCAGTGTCGAACTAGCGGGAGTTTATGAGCAGTTCTTC. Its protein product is CASSVELAGVYEQFF.

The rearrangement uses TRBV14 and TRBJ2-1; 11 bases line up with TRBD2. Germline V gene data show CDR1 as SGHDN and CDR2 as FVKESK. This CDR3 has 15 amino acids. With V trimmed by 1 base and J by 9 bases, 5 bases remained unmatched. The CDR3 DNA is TGTGCCAGCAGCCAAGCTCTAGCGGGGGGTAGTGAGCAGTTCTTC. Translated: CASSQALAGGSEQFF.

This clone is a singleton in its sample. The CDR3 reads CAWSSAIRAGPTYEQYF. The CDR3 nucleotides are TGTGCCTGGAGTTCTGCTATCCGCGCGGGTCCAACCTACGAGCAGTACTTC. The chain couples TRBV30 to TRBJ2-7, with D maybe TRBD2 (5 bases). Germline V CDR1 and CDR2: GTSNPN, SVGIG (reference sequence). The CDR3 has 17 residues. V gave up 2 bases and J gave up 2 bases, with 22 bases separating them.

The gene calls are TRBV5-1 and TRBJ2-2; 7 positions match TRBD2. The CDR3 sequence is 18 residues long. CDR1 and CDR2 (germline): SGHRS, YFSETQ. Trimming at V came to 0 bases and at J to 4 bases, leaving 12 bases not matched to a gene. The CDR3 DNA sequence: TGCGCCAGCAGCTTGGCCGGAAATATCGGGGGGTCCACCGGGGAGCTGTTTTTT. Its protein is CASSLAGNIGGSTGELFF.

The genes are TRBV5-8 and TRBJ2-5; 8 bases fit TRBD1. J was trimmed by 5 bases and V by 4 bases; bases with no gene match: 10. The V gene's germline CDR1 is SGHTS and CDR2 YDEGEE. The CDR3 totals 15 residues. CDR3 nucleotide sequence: TGTGCCAGCAGCCCCAGGACAGGGAGAGGGGAGACCCAGTACTTC. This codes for CASSPRTGRGETQYF.

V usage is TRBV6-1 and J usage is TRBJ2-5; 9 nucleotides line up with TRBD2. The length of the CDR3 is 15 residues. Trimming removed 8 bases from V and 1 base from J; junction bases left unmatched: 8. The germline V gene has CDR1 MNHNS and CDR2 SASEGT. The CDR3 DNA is TGTGCCAGCCGCAGGCGGGAGGGCCCCCAAGAGACCCAGTACTTC. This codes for CASRRREGPQETQYF.

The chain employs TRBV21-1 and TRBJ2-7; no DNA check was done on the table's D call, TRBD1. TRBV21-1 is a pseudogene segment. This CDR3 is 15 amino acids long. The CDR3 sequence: CASSKEEQSCHEQYF. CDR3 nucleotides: TGTGCCAGCAGCAAAGAGGAACAGTCTTGCCACGAGCAGTACTTC.

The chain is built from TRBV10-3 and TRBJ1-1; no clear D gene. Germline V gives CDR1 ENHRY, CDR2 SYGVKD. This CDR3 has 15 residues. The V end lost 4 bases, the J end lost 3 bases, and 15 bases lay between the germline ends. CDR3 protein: CAISATVRWDTEAFF. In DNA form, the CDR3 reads TGTGCCATCAGTGCGACTGTCAGATGGGACACTGAAGCTTTCTTT.

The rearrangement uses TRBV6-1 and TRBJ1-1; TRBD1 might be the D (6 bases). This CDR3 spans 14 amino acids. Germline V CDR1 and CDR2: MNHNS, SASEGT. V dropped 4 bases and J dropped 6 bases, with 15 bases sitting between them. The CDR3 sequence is CASSGKMTGSEAFF. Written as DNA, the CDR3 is TGTGCCAGCAGTGGAAAAATGACAGGATCTGAAGCTTTCTTT.

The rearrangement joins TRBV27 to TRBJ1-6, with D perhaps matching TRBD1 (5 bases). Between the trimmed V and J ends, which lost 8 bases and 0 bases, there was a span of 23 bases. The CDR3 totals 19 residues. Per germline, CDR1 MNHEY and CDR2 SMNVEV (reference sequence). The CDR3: CASGRQNRFFGSYNSPLHF. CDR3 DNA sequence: TGTGCCAGCGGGCGACAGAATCGGTTCTTTGGCTCCTATAATTCACCCCTCCACTTT.

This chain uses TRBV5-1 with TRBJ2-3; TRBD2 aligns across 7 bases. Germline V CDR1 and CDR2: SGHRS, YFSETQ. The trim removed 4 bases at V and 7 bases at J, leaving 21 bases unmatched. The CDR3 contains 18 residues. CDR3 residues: CASSLFPGGTTPTNTQYF. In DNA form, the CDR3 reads TGCGCCAGCAGCCTTTTCCCGGGGGGAACCACCCCCACGAATACGCAGTATTTT.